Listed below are T cell receptor beta chains from one sample, sequenced in a study of cytomegalovirus exposure and HLA in healthy donors. Profiled with immunoSEQ multiplex PCR; TCRdb holds only in-frame clones, not every one. The sample holds some 150,000 clones, approximately 71% seen once. Material for sequencing was PBMCs. The source of these receptors is a middle-aged man in good health and CMV-seronegative. Each CDR3 is given with its conserved first and last residue. D genes are given only for firm matches. Clone size appears in some rows only: once, few, many, or a class for an expanded clone.

cdr3_aa: CASSQGLGQGNTEAFF; cdr3_nt: TGCGCCAGCAGCCAAGGCTTGGGACAGGGGAACACTGAAGCTTTCTTT; d_call: TRBD1; j_call: TRBJ1-1; clone_size: once; v_call: TRBV5-1
cdr3_aa: CASSQDLFSGNTEAFF; cdr3_nt: TGCGCCAGCAGCCAAGATCTCTTTTCGGGTAACACTGAAGCTTTCTTT; d_call: .; j_call: TRBJ1-1; clone_size: .; v_call: TRBV4-3
cdr3_aa: CASSLGQGAEEQYF; cdr3_nt: TGCGCCAGCAGCTTGGGACAGGGGGCAGAAGAGCAGTACTTC; d_call: TRBD1; j_call: TRBJ2-7; clone_size: once; v_call: TRBV5-1
cdr3_aa: CASSQDVRGGYGYTF; cdr3_nt: TGTGCCAGCAGCCAAGATGTGAGGGGAGGCTATGGCTACACCTTC; d_call: .; j_call: TRBJ1-2; clone_size: once; v_call: TRBV4-2
cdr3_aa: CASSWPKDSYTEAFF; cdr3_nt: TGTGCCAGCAGCTGGCCCAAGGACAGTTACACTGAAGCTTTCTTT; d_call: .; j_call: TRBJ1-1; clone_size: .; v_call: TRBV5-4
cdr3_aa: CASSHHRGDESNQPQHF; cdr3_nt: TGCGCCAGCAGCCACCACAGGGGCGATGAGAGCAATCAGCCCCAGCATTTT; d_call: TRBD1; j_call: TRBJ1-5; clone_size: .; v_call: TRBV4-3
cdr3_aa: CASSLAGTAFNQPQHF; cdr3_nt: TGTGCCAGCAGCTTGGCCGGGACAGCTTTCAATCAGCCCCAGCATTTT; d_call: TRBD1; j_call: TRBJ1-5; clone_size: .; v_call: TRBV7-2
cdr3_aa: CASSLVSGSRGGGQFF; cdr3_nt: TGTGCCAGCAGCTTAGTATCAGGGAGCAGGGGCGGTGGGCAGTTCTTC; d_call: .; j_call: TRBJ2-1; clone_size: once; v_call: TRBV11-2
cdr3_aa: CASKGGTLHSGYTF; cdr3_nt: TGTGCCAGTAAAGGAGGGACCCTCCATAGTGGCTACACCTTC; d_call: .; j_call: TRBJ1-2; clone_size: .; v_call: TRBV19
cdr3_aa: CASSPGTGTINEQYF; cdr3_nt: TGTGCCAGCAGCCCCGGGACAGGGACGATCAACGAGCAGTACTTC; d_call: TRBD1; j_call: TRBJ2-7; clone_size: .; v_call: TRBV9
cdr3_aa: CASSQDHGDRGRLANYGYTF; cdr3_nt: TGCGCCAGCAGCCAAGATCACGGGGACAGGGGGAGGCTAGCTAACTATGGCTACACCTTC; d_call: TRBD1; j_call: TRBJ1-2; clone_size: .; v_call: TRBV4-1
cdr3_aa: CASTFGIRVNTGELFF; cdr3_nt: TGTGCCAGTACCTTCGGGATTAGGGTTAACACCGGGGAGCTGTTTTTT; d_call: .; j_call: TRBJ2-2; clone_size: .; v_call: TRBV19